This T cell receptor (beta chain) was recorded in a study of blood T cell repertoires in COVID-19. Study details: Donors in the United States, Italy and Spain gave samples during acute or convalescent COVID-19. T cells, B-cell-depleted T cells, or PBMCs supplied cDNA or gDNA.

The CDR3 consists of 14 residues. Germline V gives CDR1 MNHNS, CDR2 SASEGT. Trimming left V 2 bases short and J 4 bases short, with 9 bases between. How the authors handled the data: By means of reference gene primer amplification, nucleated cell counts were estimated. Assay used: immunoSEQ multiplex PCR; TCRdb lists only in-frame clones, some missing. The DNA gave D and trimming, while V, J and clone size come from that table. Of 120,000 to 150,000 clones in the sample, 60% to 85% were seen once. This clone has a single count. The chain is built from TRBV6-1 and TRBJ1-5; no clear D. The sequencing input was peripheral blood. The receptor's source is a man between 50 and 59 years old with active or convalescent COVID-19. The CDR3 bases are TGTGCCAGCAGTGAACCCAGATTAAATCAGCCCCAGCATTTT. Translation gives CASSEPRLNQPQHF.